These T cell receptor beta chains were read from a single sample in a study of blood T cells in healthy people across ages. TCRdb ran MiXCR on the 5' RACE reads and lists one entry per CDR3 protein. The profile shows about 320,000 distinct CDR3 sequences, roughly 26% of them singletons. The sequencing sample was made of blood. All receptors derive from a woman in her seventies in good health. Each CDR3 is given with its conserved first and last residue. The D gene is left open where the match is weak. Some rows mark clone size as missing; the rest say once, few, many or name a class of expanded clone.

CDR3 protein,CDR3 DNA,V gene,J gene,D gene,clone size
CSVDRAGLNTEAFF,TGCAGCGTTGACCGTGCAGGATTGAACACTGAAGCTTTCTTT,TRBV29-1,TRBJ1-1,.,.
CASSPRSVGGRAYNEQFF,TGTGCCAGCAGCCCACGCAGCGTCGGCGGGAGGGCCTACAATGAGCAGTTCTTC,TRBV11-3,TRBJ2-1,TRBD2,.
CASSGLAKTADTQYF,TGTGCCAGCAGTGGACTAGCTAAAACGGCAGATACGCAGTATTTT,TRBV12-3/TRBV12-4,TRBJ2-3,TRBD2,few
CASSPHGVAQVSNIQYF,TGTGCCAGCAGCCCTCACGGCGTCGCGCAGGTTTCTAACATTCAGTACTTC,TRBV28,TRBJ2-4,.,.
CASSLKPVAEAFF,TGTGCCAGCAGTTTAAAGCCGGTCGCTGAAGCTTTCTTT,TRBV27,TRBJ1-1,.,few
CASSPPDDSWSTDTQYF,TGTGCCAGCAGCCCCCCCGACGACTCCTGGAGCACAGATACGCAGTATTTT,TRBV7-9,TRBJ2-3,.,few
CASSTWLAGLYEQYF,TGTGCCAGCAGTACCTGGCTAGCGGGCCTCTACGAGCAGTACTTC,TRBV27,TRBJ2-7,TRBD2,.
CASSPSLDETQYF,TGTGCCAGCTCACCGTCTCTCGATGAGACCCAGTACTTC,TRBV18,TRBJ2-5,.,few
CSARSGGSLEQYF,TGCAGTGCTAGGTCGGGGGGCTCTCTCGAGCAGTACTTC,TRBV20-1,TRBJ2-7,.,.
CASSSPQRTGELFF,TGTGCCAGCAGTTCTCCCCAGAGAACCGGGGAGCTGTTTTTT,TRBV28,TRBJ2-2,.,few
CASGLAQGRPEAFF,TGCGCCAGCGGCTTGGCCCAGGGGAGACCTGAAGCTTTCTTT,TRBV5-1,TRBJ1-1,.,.
CASSSRQGAGELFF,TGTGCCAGCAGCTCCAGACAGGGCGCCGGGGAGCTGTTTTTT,TRBV7-9,TRBJ2-2,TRBD1,few
CASSLAGVREGEQFF,TGTGCCAGCAGCTTAGCGGGAGTGAGGGAAGGTGAGCAGTTCTTC,TRBV7-8,TRBJ2-1,.,.
CASSFLAGGNNEQFF,TGTGCCAGCAGTTTCTTGGCAGGGGGCAACAATGAGCAGTTCTTC,TRBV28,TRBJ2-1,TRBD1,few
CASSLRRGRLDTQYF,TGTGCCAGCAGCTTAAGGAGGGGGCGATTGGATACGCAGTATTTT,TRBV7-6,TRBJ2-3,.,many
CSVHGQTYNEQFF,TGCAGCGTCCACGGACAAACCTACAATGAGCAGTTCTTC,TRBV29-1,TRBJ2-1,.,few
CASSSEGGMETQYF,TGCGCCAGCAGCTCCGAGGGCGGAATGGAGACCCAGTACTTC,TRBV5-1,TRBJ2-5,.,.
CASSFQAGANVLTF,TGTGCCAGCAGCTTCCAGGCTGGGGCCAACGTCCTGACTTTC,TRBV12-3/TRBV12-4,TRBJ2-6,.,.
CASSGTSGSVTDTQYF,TGTGCCAGCAGCGGGACTAGCGGGAGTGTCACAGATACGCAGTATTTT,TRBV9,TRBJ2-3,TRBD2,many
CSVGSGTSGGQRGKNIQYF,TGCAGCGTTGGTTCGGGGACTAGCGGGGGACAGAGGGGGAAAAACATTCAGTACTTC,TRBV29-1,TRBJ2-4,TRBD2,.
CASSLELAYEQYF,TGTGCCAGCAGCCTAGAACTAGCCTACGAGCAGTACTTC,TRBV7-2,TRBJ2-7,.,once
CASSLTPAGGEKLFF,TGCGCCAGCAGCTTGACCCCAGCGGGAGGGGAAAAACTGTTTTTT,TRBV5-1,TRBJ1-4,.,.
CSVDQGGDTIYF,TGCAGCGTTGACCAGGGGGGGGACACCATATATTTT,TRBV29-1,TRBJ1-3,TRBD1,few
CASSSAGFYNEQFF,TGTGCCAGCAGCTCGGCGGGGTTCTACAATGAGCAGTTCTTC,TRBV7-8,TRBJ2-1,.,.
CASGYQSGNTIYF,TGTGCTAGCGGATATCAATCTGGAAACACCATATATTTT,TRBV12-5,TRBJ1-3,.,.
CATSDRGLVPGGELFF,TGTGCCACCAGTGACCGTGGATTGGTCCCGGGCGGGGAGCTGTTTTTT,TRBV24-1,TRBJ2-2,.,.
CASSGETSGNRNEQYF,TGTGCCAGCAGCGGGGAGACTAGCGGGAATCGGAACGAGCAGTACTTC,TRBV7-9,TRBJ2-7,TRBD2,.
CASSIGDSSYEQYF,TGTGCCAGCAGTATTGGTGACTCCTCCTACGAGCAGTACTTC,TRBV28,TRBJ2-7,.,.
CASSSPAGDFDTQYF,TGTGCCAGCAGCTCCCCAGCGGGAGACTTCGATACGCAGTATTTT,TRBV7-9,TRBJ2-3,TRBD2,.
CSAREYSLAGWYQETQYF,TGCAGTGCTAGAGAATACAGTCTAGCGGGGTGGTACCAAGAGACCCAGTACTTC,TRBV20-1,TRBJ2-5,TRBD2,few
CASSRETGWDIQYF,TGTGCCAGCAGTAGGGAGACAGGGTGGGACATTCAGTACTTC,TRBV27,TRBJ2-4,TRBD1,.
CASNRGQAQHF,TGTGCCAGCAACAGGGGACAGGCCCAGCATTTT,TRBV7-9,TRBJ1-5,TRBD1,.
CASSQDPGRALYF,TGTGCCAGCAGCCAAGATCCTGGCCGAGCCCTGTATTTT,TRBV3-1,TRBJ2-3,.,.
CSAGLFNQPQHF,TGCAGTGCTGGCCTTTTCAATCAGCCCCAGCATTTT,TRBV20-1,TRBJ1-5,.,few
CASSLRAGAYNEQFF,TGTGCCAGCAGTTTAAGGGCAGGGGCGTACAATGAGCAGTTCTTC,TRBV12-3/TRBV12-4,TRBJ2-1,.,.
CASSPKTGGLAGGEQYF,TGTGCCAGCAGCCCAAAGACAGGGGGACTAGCGGGAGGCGAGCAGTACTTC,TRBV7-2,TRBJ2-7,TRBD2,.
CASSRTSGTDNEQFF,TGTGCCAGCTCACGCACTAGCGGGACGGACAATGAGCAGTTCTTC,TRBV18,TRBJ2-1,TRBD2,few
CASSFPQGYQPQHF,TGTGCCAGCAGCTTTCCTCAGGGGTATCAGCCCCAGCATTTT,TRBV28,TRBJ1-5,.,.
CASSRMENTEAFF,TGCGCCAGCAGCCGGATGGAAAACACTGAAGCTTTCTTT,TRBV5-1,TRBJ1-1,.,few
CSALTSGRQQTQYF,TGCAGTGCTCTAACTAGCGGGAGACAGCAGACCCAGTACTTC,TRBV20-1,TRBJ2-5,TRBD2,few
CASSLSDRGATEAFF,TGTGCCAGCAGTTTATCGGACAGGGGGGCCACTGAAGCTTTCTTT,TRBV28,TRBJ1-1,TRBD1,.
CASSRWAGGTYEQYF,TGCGCCAGCAGCCGTTGGGCAGGGGGAACCTACGAGCAGTACTTC,TRBV5-1,TRBJ2-7,TRBD1,.
CASSYRGSDQETQYF,TGTGCCAGCAGTTACCGCGGGTCGGACCAAGAGACCCAGTACTTC,TRBV6-5,TRBJ2-5,.,many
CASSNSRMNTEAFF,TGTGCCAGCAGTAACAGTAGAATGAACACTGAAGCTTTCTTT,TRBV6-2/TRBV6-3,TRBJ1-1,.,few
CARGRVDKLFF,TGTGCCAGGGGGCGGGTAGACAAACTGTTTTTT,TRBV21-1,TRBJ1-4,.,.
CASSDSSSSYNEQFF,TGTGCCAGCAGTGACTCCTCGAGCTCCTACAATGAGCAGTTCTTC,TRBV6-2/TRBV6-3,TRBJ2-1,.,many
CASSPAGPTYNEQFF,TGCGCCAGCAGCCCCGCGGGACCCACCTACAATGAGCAGTTCTTC,TRBV4-1,TRBJ2-1,.,.